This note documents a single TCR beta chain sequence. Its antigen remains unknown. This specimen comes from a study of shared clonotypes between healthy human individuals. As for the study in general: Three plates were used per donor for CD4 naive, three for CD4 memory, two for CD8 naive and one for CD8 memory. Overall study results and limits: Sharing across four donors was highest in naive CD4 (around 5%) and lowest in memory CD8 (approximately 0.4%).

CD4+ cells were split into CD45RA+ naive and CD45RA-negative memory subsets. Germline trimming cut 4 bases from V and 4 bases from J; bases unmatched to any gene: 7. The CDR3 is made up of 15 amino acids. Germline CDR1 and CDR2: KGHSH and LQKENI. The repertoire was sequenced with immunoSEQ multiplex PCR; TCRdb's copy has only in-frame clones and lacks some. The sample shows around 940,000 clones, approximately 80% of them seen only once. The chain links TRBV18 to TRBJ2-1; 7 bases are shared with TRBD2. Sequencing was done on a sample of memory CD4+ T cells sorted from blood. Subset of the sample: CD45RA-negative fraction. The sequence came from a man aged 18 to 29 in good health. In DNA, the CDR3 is TGTGCCAGCTCACGCGGACTAGATTGGTACAATGAGCAGTTCTTC. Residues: CASSRGLDWYNEQFF.